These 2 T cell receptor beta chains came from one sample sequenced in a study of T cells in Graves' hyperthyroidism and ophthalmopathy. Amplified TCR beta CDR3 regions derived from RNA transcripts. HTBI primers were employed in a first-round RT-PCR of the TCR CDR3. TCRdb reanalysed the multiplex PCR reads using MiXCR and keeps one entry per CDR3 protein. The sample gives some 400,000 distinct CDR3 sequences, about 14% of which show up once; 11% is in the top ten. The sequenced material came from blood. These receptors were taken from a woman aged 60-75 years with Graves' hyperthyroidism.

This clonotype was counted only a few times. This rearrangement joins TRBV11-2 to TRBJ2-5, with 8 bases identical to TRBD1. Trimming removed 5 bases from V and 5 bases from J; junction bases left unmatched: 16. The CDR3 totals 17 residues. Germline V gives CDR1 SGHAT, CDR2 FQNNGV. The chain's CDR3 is CASSPNQDRAGLETQYF. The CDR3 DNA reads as TGTGCCAGCAGCCCAAACCAGGACAGGGCTGGGCTGGAGACCCAGTACTTC.

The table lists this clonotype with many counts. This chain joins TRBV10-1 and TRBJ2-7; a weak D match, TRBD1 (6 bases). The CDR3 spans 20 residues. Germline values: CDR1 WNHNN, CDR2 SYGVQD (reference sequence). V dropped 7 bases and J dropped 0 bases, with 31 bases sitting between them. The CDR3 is CASTIHEGVHTHASSYEQYF. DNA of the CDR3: TGCGCCAGCACCATTCATGAGGGGGTACACACCCACGCAAGCTCCTACGAGCAGTACTTC.